Shown below are 26 T cell receptor beta chains from a single sample sequenced in a study of metastatic and nonmetastatic thyroid tumors. TCRdb re-called the PCR reads through MiXCR. The table records 65,000 or so clones, 4% to 5% of them present only once. Each patient came to thyroid surgery without any prior treatment (of any kind). The sequenced sample consisted of blood. The receptor source for this set is a female donor with papillary thyroid cancer or a benign thyroid nodule (not recorded which). Some clones in this sample may be carry-over from other donors' samples.

As to this clone: Being one base from a much bigger clone, this may be a read error. This chain links TRBV3-1 with TRBJ2-3, with 12 bases matching TRBD2. V shed 2 bases and J 10 bases; nucleotides not matched to a gene: 13. This CDR3 is 17 amino acids long. Germline-derived CDR1 and CDR2 are LGHDT and YNNKEL (reference sequence). CDR3: CASSQLAGGPRSDAQYF. The CDR3 DNA sequence: TGTGCCAGCAGCCAACTAGCGGGAGGGCCCAGGTCGGATGCGCAGTATTTT.

The sample holds many counts of this clone. The chain has TRBV18 and TRBJ2-2, with TRBD1 as a possible D gene (6 bases). Germline CDR1 is KGHSH and CDR2 is LQKENI. The CDR3 loop spans 15 amino acids. The ends were cut back, 4 bases at V and 0 bases at J, with 9 bases in the middle. CDR3 region: CASSQRTANTGELFF. The DNA for the CDR3 is TGTGCCAGCTCACAACGGACAGCGAACACCGGGGAGCTGTTTTTT. Combining the CDR3 with reference TRBV18 and TRBJ2-2 gives the whole variable domain NAGVMQNPRHLVRRRGQEARLRCSPMKGHSHVYWYRQLPEEGLKFMVYLQKENIIDESGMPKERFSAEFPKEGPSILRIQQVVRGDSAAYFCASSQRTANTGELFFGEGSRLTVL.

This clone was counted between two and nine times. In DNA form, the CDR3 reads TGTGCCATCAGGCCCAGCTCTGGAAACACCATATATTTT. This gives the protein CAIRPSSGNTIYF. The chain recombines TRBV6-2 or TRBV6-3 with TRBJ1-3; D not certain. Per germline, CDR1 MNHEY and CDR2 SVGEGT. The CDR3 totals 13 residues. V was clipped by 10 bases and J by 0 bases, with 10 bases between them.

This clone has at least ten counts. The rearrangement uses TRBV20-1 and TRBJ2-5; TRBD1 matches at 11 bases. Unmatched junction bases numbered 9, after V lost 1 base and J lost 2 bases. The CDR3 contains 17 residues. CDR1 and CDR2 (germline): DFQATT, SNEGSKA (reference sequence). CDR3 sequence: CSARATGGTGGQETQYF. CDR3 sequence (DNA): TGCAGTGCTAGAGCAACCGGAGGGACAGGGGGACAAGAGACCCAGTACTTC.

This clone was recorded a few times. Because the CDR3 is missing its conserved closing phenylalanine or tryptophan, this is likely a read error. No DNA is shown, since the ends of the CDR3 on it are uncertain; the CDR3 is the one TCRdb lists. This chain connects TRBV6-1 to TRBJ2-2; TRBD2, the D gene given by the table, was not confirmed from the DNA. Germline values: CDR1 MNHNS, CDR2 SASEGT. A total of 17 residues make up the CDR3, ends included. The CDR3 region is CACSEALSVSGNGELFL.

This clone has ten or more counts. V usage is TRBV6-4 and J usage is TRBJ2-7; D call uncertain. V was pared by 11 bases and J by 2 bases, with 4 bases between. The CDR3 runs 9 residues. Germline CDR1 and CDR2: MRHNA and SNTAGT. CDR3 nucleotide sequence: TGTGCCTCTGCCTACGAGCAGTACTTC. Its protein is CASAYEQYF.

In this sample, this clone turned up many times. The chain carries TRBV12-3 or TRBV12-4 and TRBJ2-1, with 8 bases fitting TRBD2. The CDR3 spans 12 residues. The ends lost 8 bases at V and 9 bases at J; junction bases unmatched: 6. DNA for the CDR3: TGTGCCAGCGGGGGGAGCGGGGGTGAGCAGTTCTTC. Residues: CASGGSGGEQFF.

In nucleotides, the CDR3 is TGTGCCAGCAGTTATACCGGGACAGGGAGTTTGGCAGATACGCAGTATTTT. Its translation is CASSYTGTGSLADTQYF. The chain joins TRBV6-5 to TRBJ2-3; 9 bases are a match to TRBD1. Germline V gene sequence: CDR1 MNHEY, CDR2 SVGAGI. V lost 3 bases and J lost 4; bases outside the gene matches: 11. This CDR3 region has 17 residues.

The rearrangement links TRBV6-1 to TRBJ2-3; D is possibly TRBD1 or TRBD2 (5 bases each). The germline CDR1 and CDR2 sequences are MNHNS and SASEGT. CDR3 length: 13 residues. Trimming removed 5 bases at V and 3 bases at J, with 9 bases between. CDR3 protein: CASSRGETDTQYF. The CDR3 region has the DNA TGTGCCAGCAGTCGAGGGGAGACAGATACGCAGTATTTT.

The chain has TRBV30 and TRBJ2-1, with D uncertain. The length of the CDR3 is 11 residues. Germline lookup yields CDR1 GTSNPN and CDR2 SVGIG (reference sequence). The V and J ends lost 3 bases and 2 bases respectively, with 2 bases between them. The CDR3 nucleotides are TGTGCCTGGAGACCCTACAATGAGCAGTTCTTC. This codes for CAWRPYNEQFF.

The CDR3 spells CSAIGLGGRGYEQYF. The CDR3, as DNA: TGCAGTGCTATAGGTTTGGGAGGCAGGGGCTACGAGCAGTACTTC. V and J are TRBV20-1 and TRBJ2-7; D possibly matches TRBD1 or TRBD2 (6 bases each). The CDR3 extends over 15 amino acids. V was cut by 4 bases and J by 3 bases, with 19 bases left in between. CDR1 and CDR2 (germline): DFQATT, SNEGSKA (reference sequence).

The chain is built from TRBV6-5 and TRBJ1-4, with D unclear. V lost 3 bases to trimming and J lost 0 bases, with 11 bases between them. Germline V gene data show CDR1 as MNHEY and CDR2 as SVGAGI. This CDR3 spans 16 amino acids. Here the CDR3 reads CASSYSWLATNEKLFF. DNA of the CDR3: TGTGCCAGCAGTTATAGTTGGCTTGCAACTAATGAAAAACTGTTTTTT.

This clone was seen at least ten times. This sequence joins TRBV14 and TRBJ1-2, with D unresolved. CDR3 length equals 14 residues. The germline V and J ends were trimmed by 4 bases and 8 bases, with 17 bases remaining between them. From germline, CDR1 is SGHDN and CDR2 FVKESK. DNA of the CDR3: TGTGCCAGCAGCCGCGGAAGGAGGGCTAACGGCTACACCTTC. Protein sequence: CASSRGRRANGYTF.

This clone was seen repeatedly, ten times or more. The sample has other DNA sequences that encode this CDR3 too. The chain combines TRBV3-1 with TRBJ1-1; TRBD1 is a possible D gene (6 bases). Germline V lookup: CDR1 LGHDT, CDR2 YNNKEL (reference sequence). This CDR3 is 15 amino acids long. Trimming took 4 bases from V and 6 from J, leaving 18 bases between them. The CDR3: CASSRSRQGRAEAFF. In nucleotides, the CDR3 is TGTGCCAGCAGCCGATCGCGGCAGGGGAGGGCTGAAGCTTTCTTT.

This clone was counted ten times or more. The genes are TRBV11-2 and TRBJ2-7; TRBD2 matches at 8 bases. There are 16 residues in the CDR3. Looked up from germline, CDR1 is SGHAT and CDR2 is FQNNGV. J was trimmed by 5 bases and V by 5 bases; bases with no gene match: 14. CDR3: CASSHPPGSGSHEQYF. In nucleotides, the CDR3 is TGTGCCAGCAGCCACCCCCCCGGGAGCGGGAGTCACGAGCAGTACTTC.

In DNA, the CDR3 is TGCAGTGCTACGAATTCGGGTTTGGATGAGCAGTTCTTC. It translates to CSATNSGLDEQFF. The chain carries TRBV20-1 and TRBJ2-1; D not certain. The CDR3 length is 13 residues. CDR1 DFQATT and CDR2 SNEGSKA come from the germline V gene (reference sequence). V lost 4 bases to trimming and J lost 8 bases, with 15 bases between them.

The chain is built from TRBV9 and TRBJ1-1; D perhaps matches TRBD1 (6 bases). This CDR3 is built from 17 residues. CDR1 is SGDLS and CDR2 is YYNGEE in the germline V gene. Trimming shortened V by 4 bases and J by 10 bases, and 29 bases separated the two germline ends. DNA of the CDR3: TGTGCCAGCAGCCCCCCCCCCGGGGGCGGGAACTGCGGTGGAGCTTTCTTT. This gives the protein CASSPPPGGGNCGGAFF.

This clone showed up just a few times. This may stem from a read error, because a much larger clone lies one nucleotide away. The chain joins TRBV30 to TRBJ1-1; TRBD1 matches 11 bases. The CDR3 is 17 amino acids. From germline, CDR1 is GTSNPN and CDR2 SVGIG (reference sequence). With 0 bases clipped from V and 1 base from J, the junction kept 7 bases outside the gene matches. CDR3 loop: CAWSVLWTGGWNTEAFF. As DNA, the CDR3 is TGTGCCTGGAGTGTGTTGTGGACAGGGGGCTGGAACACTGAAGCTTTCTTT.

This clone was picked up many times. The rearrangement links TRBV2 to TRBJ2-1; TRBD2 matches 7 bases. Germline loops: CDR1 SNHLY, CDR2 FYNNEI. This CDR3 is built from 15 residues. V was clipped by 7 bases and J by 6 bases; unmatched bases: 12. The DNA of the CDR3 is TGTGCCAGCACCAAGGGGCTAGCGGCTTTCAATGAGCAGTTCTTC. This sequence encodes CASTKGLAAFNEQFF.

This clone was counted between two and nine times. The V gene is TRBV2, the J gene TRBJ2-1; the match to TRBD2 covers 11 bases. This CDR3 is 16 amino acids long. J was trimmed by 3 bases and V by 6 bases; bases with no gene match: 7. Germline loops: CDR1 SNHLY, CDR2 FYNNEI. CDR3 DNA: TGTGCCAGCAGCAGGATCGGGACTAGCGGCTACAATGAGCAGTTCTTC. Translating gives CASSRIGTSGYNEQFF.

Points on this clone: At one end, the junction sequence differs from germline, possibly due to a read error. The V and J genes are TRBV6-5 and TRBJ2-6; 10 positions agree with TRBD1. Per germline, CDR1 MNHEY and CDR2 SVGAGI. The CDR3 has 19 amino acids. In DNA, the CDR3 is TGTGCCAGCAGTTACTCGACAGGGGGCGCAAGCTATGGGGCCAACGTCCCGACTTTC. Protein: CASSYSTGGASYGANVPTF.

A note on this clone: This CDR3 is also generated by other DNA sequences in the sample. The chain combines TRBV28 with TRBJ1-1; D uncertain. The germline gives CDR1 MDHEN, CDR2 SYDVKM. This CDR3 spans 16 amino acids. The ends were cut back, 7 bases at V and 1 base at J, with 19 bases in the middle. CDR3 in amino acids: CASTLPLGRGNTEAFF. CDR3 DNA sequence: TGTGCCAGCACACTCCCCTTGGGCAGAGGGAACACTGAAGCTTTCTTT.

The V and J genes are TRBV19 and TRBJ1-4, with TRBD1 matching 9 bases. This CDR3 has 18 residues. Germline trimming cut 8 bases from V and 8 bases from J; bases unmatched to any gene: 21. Looked up from germline, CDR1 is LNHDA and CDR2 is SQIVND (reference sequence). CDR3 region: CASSGQGPPGGREEKLFF. The DNA of the CDR3 is TGTGCCAGTTCGGGACAGGGTCCCCCGGGGGGGAGAGAGGAAAAACTGTTTTTT. Together with reference TRBV19 and TRBJ1-4, the CDR3 gives the full variable domain: DGGITQSPKYLFRKEGQNVTLSCEQNLNHDAMYWYRQDPGQGLRLIYYSQIVNDFQKGDIAEGYSVSREKKESFPLTVTSAQKNPTAFYLCASSGQGPPGGREEKLFFGSGTQLSVL.

For this clone: This CDR3 fails to terminate in the conserved phenylalanine or tryptophan, so it likely reflects a read error. CDR3: CANSPLEAQNTDTQYL. The CDR3 region has the DNA TGTGCCAACAGCCCCCTCGAGGCACAGAACACAGATACGCAGTATCTT. The rearrangement uses TRBV7-8 and TRBJ2-3; D is undetermined. The CDR3 runs to 16 residues. CDR1 is SGHVS, CDR2 FQNEAQ, per germline.

At least ten counts were recorded for this clone. The J gene is TRBJ2-7, the V gene TRBV14; TRBD2 aligns across 10 bases. J was trimmed by 6 bases and V by 8 bases; bases with no gene match: 10. The CDR3 sequence is 14 residues long. The germline gives CDR1 SGHDN, CDR2 FVKESK. Here the CDR3 DNA reads TGTGCCAGCGGCTCAGCGGGAGGGCCTCGCGAGCAGTACTTC. Translated, it gives CASGSAGGPREQYF.

This clone was seen a few times. The chain uses TRBV6-1 and TRBJ2-2, with 7 bases identical to TRBD1. CDR1 is MNHNS, CDR2 SASEGT, per germline. Trimming cost V 6 bases and J 5 bases; bases outside gene matches: 9. This CDR3 spans 15 amino acids. The CDR3 sequence is CASRHGQAGTGELFF. CDR3 in DNA: TGTGCCAGCAGGCATGGACAGGCTGGGACCGGGGAGCTGTTTTTT.